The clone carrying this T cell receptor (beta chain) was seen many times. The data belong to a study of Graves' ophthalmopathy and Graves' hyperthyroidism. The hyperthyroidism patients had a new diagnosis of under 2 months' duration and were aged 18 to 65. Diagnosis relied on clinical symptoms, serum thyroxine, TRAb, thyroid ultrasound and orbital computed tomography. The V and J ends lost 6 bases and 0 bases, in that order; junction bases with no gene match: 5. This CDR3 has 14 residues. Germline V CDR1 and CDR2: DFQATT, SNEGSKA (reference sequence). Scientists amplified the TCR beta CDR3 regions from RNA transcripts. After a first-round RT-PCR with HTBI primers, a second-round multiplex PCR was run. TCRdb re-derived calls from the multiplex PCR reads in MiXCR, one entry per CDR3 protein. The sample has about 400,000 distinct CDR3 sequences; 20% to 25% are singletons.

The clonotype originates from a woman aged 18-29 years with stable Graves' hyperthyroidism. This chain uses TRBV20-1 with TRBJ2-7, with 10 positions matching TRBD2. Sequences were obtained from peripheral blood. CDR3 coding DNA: TGCAGTGCAATGGGACTAGCGACCTCCTACGAGCAGTACTTC. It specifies CSAMGLATSYEQYF.